This is a list of T cell receptor beta chains from one sample in a study of cytomegalovirus exposure and HLA in healthy donors. Sequenced by immunoSEQ multiplex PCR; TCRdb stores in-frame clones only, minus some. The sample has roughly 110,000 clones; roughly 80% are singletons. Material: PBMCs. These receptors were obtained from a female donor in good health and CMV-seronegative. The CDR3 runs from the conserved cysteine through the conserved F or W. Fields, in order: V gene, clone size, J gene, D gene, CDR3 DNA, CDR3 protein. The D gene is left open where the match is weak. A clone size is listed for some rows: how often the clone was seen (once, few, many), or a class if it is expanded.

>TRBV2|.|TRBJ1-5|TRBD1
TGTGCCAGCAGTACACAGGGGGCTAGCAATCAGCCCCAGCATTTT
CASSTQGASNQPQHF
>TRBV29-1|few|TRBJ2-3|TRBD2
TGCAGTCCACTCTGGACTAGCGGGGGGACCCGCACAGATACGCAGTATTTT
CSPLWTSGGTRTDTQYF
>TRBV7-9|.|TRBJ2-1|TRBD2
TGTGCCAGCAGCTCACCGGGACTAGCGGATATGACAAGAAATGAGCAGTTCTTC
CASSSPGLADMTRNEQFF
>TRBV2|.|TRBJ2-7|.
TGTGCCAGCAGCGCTGACAGAGACAGGCCATCCTACGAGCAGTACTTC
CASSADRDRPSYEQYF
>TRBV7-9|few|TRBJ1-1|.
TGTGCCAGCAGCTTACAGGGCATGAACACTGAAGCTTTCTTT
CASSLQGMNTEAFF
>TRBV14|.|TRBJ1-1|.
TGTGCCAGCAGCCAAGAGGGGGCCGGGCGGAACACTGAAGCTTTCTTT
CASSQEGAGRNTEAFF
>TRBV27|.|TRBJ1-2|.
TGTGCCAGCAGTTTATCGGGGGCAGGATACTATGGCTACACCTTC
CASSLSGAGYYGYTF
>TRBV4-3|medium-sized|TRBJ1-2|.
TGCGCCAGCAGCCAAGAGGGCCAGGGCGAAGTCTTCTATGGCTACACCTTC
CASSQEGQGEVFYGYTF
>TRBV2|.|TRBJ2-1|TRBD1
TGTGCCAGCAGTCCCGCTGACAGGGTTTTTGGATTTTCCTACAATGAGCAGTTCTTC
CASSPADRVFGFSYNEQFF
>TRBV6-4|once|TRBJ2-2|.
TGTGCCAGCAGTGAATATCTAGCCGGGGAGCTGTTTTTT
CASSEYLAGELFF
>TRBV6-6|.|TRBJ1-2|TRBD1
TGTGCCAGCAGACCACGGCAGGGGGCTAACTATGGCTACACCTTC
CASRPRQGANYGYTF
>TRBV7-9|.|TRBJ1-2|TRBD1
TGTGCCAGCAGCAGCAACAGGGGGGTAAACTATGGCTACACCTTC
CASSSNRGVNYGYTF
>TRBV6-5|.|TRBJ2-7|.
TGTGCCAGCAGCCAATCGACAGACCGGATTGGTGAGCAGTACTTC
CASSQSTDRIGEQYF
>TRBV6-1|.|TRBJ2-7|TRBD1
TGTGCCAGCAGGCCGGGGACAGGGATTTACTACGAGCAGTACTTC
CASRPGTGIYYEQYF
>TRBV5-4|.|TRBJ2-7|.
TGTGCCAGCAGCTTGGAGGGGGAGCAGTACTTC
CASSLEGEQYF
>TRBV11-2|once|TRBJ2-7|.
TGTGCCAGCAGCTTAGGTATCAGCGCCAGCTCCTACGAGCAGTACTTC
CASSLGISASSYEQYF
>TRBV10-2|.|TRBJ1-1|.
TGCGCCAGCAGTGAGGGTGGGGGACTGACTGAAGCTTTCTTT
CASSEGGGLTEAFF
>TRBV7-9|few|TRBJ1-1|.
TGTTCCACACAGGAAGCTTTCTTT
CSTQEAFF
>TRBV4-2|.|TRBJ1-5|TRBD1
TGTGCCAGCAGCCAAGTCAGGGGGTATCAGCCCCAGCATTTT
CASSQVRGYQPQHF
>TRBV9|once|TRBJ1-6|.
TGTGCCAGCAGCGTAGACAGGGCCGGGAATTCACCCCTCCACTTT
CASSVDRAGNSPLHF
>TRBV5-3|.|TRBJ1-4|.
TGTGCCAGAAGCCACCGTGGGTCGGGGGGAAAACTGTTTTTT
CARSHRGSGGKLFF
>TRBV7-9|.|TRBJ2-5|TRBD2
TGTGCCAGCAGCGCTCGTAGCACTAGCGGAACCCAAGAGACCCAGTACTTC
CASSARSTSGTQETQYF
>TRBV30|.|TRBJ1-2|TRBD1
TGTGCCTGGAGTTCCTCCGGGACAGATGGCTACACCTTC
CAWSSSGTDGYTF